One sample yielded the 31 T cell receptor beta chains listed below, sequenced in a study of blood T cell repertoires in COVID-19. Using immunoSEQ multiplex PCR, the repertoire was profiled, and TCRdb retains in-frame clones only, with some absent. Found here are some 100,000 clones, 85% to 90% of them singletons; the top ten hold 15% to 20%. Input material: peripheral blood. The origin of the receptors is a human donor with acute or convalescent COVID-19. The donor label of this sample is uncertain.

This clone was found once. The CDR3 DNA is TGTGCCAGCAGGCGAGGGCTCGGGGGGGACGGGGAGCTGTTTTTT. Its protein is CASRRGLGGDGELFF. The genes are TRBV6-5 and TRBJ2-2, with 8 bases lining up with TRBD2. CDR3 length equals 15 residues. In germline, CDR1 is MNHEY, CDR2 SVGAGI. With 6 bases clipped from V and 7 bases from J, the junction kept 10 bases outside the gene matches.

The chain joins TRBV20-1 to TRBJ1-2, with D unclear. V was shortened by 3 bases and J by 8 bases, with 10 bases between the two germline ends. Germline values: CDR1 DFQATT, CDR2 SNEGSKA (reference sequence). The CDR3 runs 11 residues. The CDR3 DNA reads TGCAGTGCTAGGCGGGTGGTAGGCTACACCTTC. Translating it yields CSARRVVGYTF.

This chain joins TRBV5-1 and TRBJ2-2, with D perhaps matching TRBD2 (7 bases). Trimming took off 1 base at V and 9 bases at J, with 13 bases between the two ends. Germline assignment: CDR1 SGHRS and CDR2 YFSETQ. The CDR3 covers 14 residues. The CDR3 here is CASSLTGRARELFF. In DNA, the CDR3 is TGCGCCAGCAGCTTGACAGGGAGGGCCCGGGAGCTGTTTTTT. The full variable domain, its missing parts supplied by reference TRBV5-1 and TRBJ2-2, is KAGVTQTPRYLIKTRGQQVTLSCSPISGHRSVSWYQQTPGQGLQFLFEYFSETQRNKGNFPGRFSGRQFSNSRSEMNVSTLELGDSALYLCASSLTGRARELFFGEGSRLTVL.

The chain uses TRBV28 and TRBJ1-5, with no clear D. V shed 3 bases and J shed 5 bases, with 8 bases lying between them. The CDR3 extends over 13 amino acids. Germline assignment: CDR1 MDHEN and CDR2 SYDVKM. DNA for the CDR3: TGTGCCAGCAGTTTTGGGGAGTATCAGCCCCAGCATTTT. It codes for CASSFGEYQPQHF. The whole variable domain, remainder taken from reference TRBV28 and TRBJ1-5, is DVKVTQSSRYLVKRTGEKVFLECVQDMDHENMFWYRQDPGLGLRLIYFSYDVKMKEKGDIPEGYSVSREKKERFSLILESASTNQTSMYLCASSFGEYQPQHFGDGTRLSIL.

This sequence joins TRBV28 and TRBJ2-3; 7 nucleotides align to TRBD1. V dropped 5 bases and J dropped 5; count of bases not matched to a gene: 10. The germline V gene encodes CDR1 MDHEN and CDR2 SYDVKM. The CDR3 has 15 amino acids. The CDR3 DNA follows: TGTGCCAGCAGTGAGTTGCAGGGGGTAGGAGATACGCAGTATTTT. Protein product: CASSELQGVGDTQYF.

For the CDR3, the DNA is TGTGCCAGCAGCTTAGTTCAGGGAGGCCCCTCACCCCTCCACTTT. Its protein is CASSLVQGGPSPLHF. The rearrangement links TRBV7-9 to TRBJ1-6; perhaps TRBD1 as D (5 bases). Between the trimmed V and J ends, which lost 1 base and 10 bases, there was a span of 14 bases. The CDR3 is 15 residues long. Looked up from germline, CDR1 is SEHNR and CDR2 is FQNEAQ (reference sequence).

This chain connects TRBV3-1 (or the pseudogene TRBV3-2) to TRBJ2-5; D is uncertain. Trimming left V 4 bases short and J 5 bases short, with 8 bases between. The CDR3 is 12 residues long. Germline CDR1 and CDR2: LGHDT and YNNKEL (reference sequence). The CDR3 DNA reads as TGTGCCAGCAGCCCCCACGGGGAGACCCAGTACTTC. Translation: CASSPHGETQYF.

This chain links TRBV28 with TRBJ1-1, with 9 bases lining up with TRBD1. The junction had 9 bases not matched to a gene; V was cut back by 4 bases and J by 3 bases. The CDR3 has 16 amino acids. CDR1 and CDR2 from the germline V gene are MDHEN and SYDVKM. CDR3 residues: CASSSGQGLWYTEAFF. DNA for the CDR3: TGTGCCAGCAGTTCGGGACAGGGTTTGTGGTACACTGAAGCTTTCTTT.

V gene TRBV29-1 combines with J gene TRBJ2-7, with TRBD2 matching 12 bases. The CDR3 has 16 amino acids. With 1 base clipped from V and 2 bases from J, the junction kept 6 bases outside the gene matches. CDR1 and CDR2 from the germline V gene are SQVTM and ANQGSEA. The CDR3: CSVEGMLAGGPYEQYF. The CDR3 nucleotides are TGCAGCGTTGAAGGCATGCTAGCGGGAGGGCCCTACGAGCAGTACTTC.

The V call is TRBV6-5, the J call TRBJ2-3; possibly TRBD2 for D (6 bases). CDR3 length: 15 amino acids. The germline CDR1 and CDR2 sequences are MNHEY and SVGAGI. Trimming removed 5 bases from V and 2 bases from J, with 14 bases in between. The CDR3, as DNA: TGTGCCAGCAGTCCTACTAGCTCGGTCACAGATACGCAGTATTTT. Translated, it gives CASSPTSSVTDTQYF.

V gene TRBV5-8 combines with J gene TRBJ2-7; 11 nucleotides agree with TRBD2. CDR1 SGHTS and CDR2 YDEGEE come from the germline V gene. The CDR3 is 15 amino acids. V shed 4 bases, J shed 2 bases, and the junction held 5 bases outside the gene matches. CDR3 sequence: CASSVLAGGPYEQYF. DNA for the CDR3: TGTGCCAGCAGCGTGCTAGCGGGGGGCCCCTACGAGCAGTACTTC.

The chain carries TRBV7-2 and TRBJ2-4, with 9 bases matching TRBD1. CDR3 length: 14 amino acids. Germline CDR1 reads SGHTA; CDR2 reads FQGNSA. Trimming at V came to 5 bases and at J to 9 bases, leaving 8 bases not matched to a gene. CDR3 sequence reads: CASSRFDRGTIQYF. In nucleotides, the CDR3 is TGTGCCAGCAGCCGTTTTGACAGGGGGACCATTCAGTACTTC.

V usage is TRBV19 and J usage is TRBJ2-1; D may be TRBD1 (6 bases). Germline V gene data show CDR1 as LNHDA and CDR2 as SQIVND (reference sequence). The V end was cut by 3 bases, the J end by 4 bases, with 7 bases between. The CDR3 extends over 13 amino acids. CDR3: CASSIGTYNEQFF. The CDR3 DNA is TGTGCCAGTAGTATCGGGACATACAATGAGCAGTTCTTC.

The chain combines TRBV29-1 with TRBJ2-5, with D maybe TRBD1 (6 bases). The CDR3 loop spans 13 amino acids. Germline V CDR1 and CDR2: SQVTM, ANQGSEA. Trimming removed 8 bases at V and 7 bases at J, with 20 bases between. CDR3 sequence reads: CSTRTDSSGTQYF. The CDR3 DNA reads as TGCAGCACACGAACGGACAGTAGTGGGACCCAGTACTTC.

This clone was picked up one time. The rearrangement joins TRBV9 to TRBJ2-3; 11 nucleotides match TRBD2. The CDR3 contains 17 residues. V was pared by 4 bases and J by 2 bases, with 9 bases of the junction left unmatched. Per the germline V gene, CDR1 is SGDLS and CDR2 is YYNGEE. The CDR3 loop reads CASSFPGTSGYTDTQYF. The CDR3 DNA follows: TGTGCCAGCAGCTTCCCCGGGACTAGCGGTTACACAGATACGCAGTATTTT.

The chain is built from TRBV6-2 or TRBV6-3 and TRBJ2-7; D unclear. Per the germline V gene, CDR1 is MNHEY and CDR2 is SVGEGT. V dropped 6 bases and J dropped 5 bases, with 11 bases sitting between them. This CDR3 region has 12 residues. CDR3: CASSQTRDEQYF. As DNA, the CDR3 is TGTGCCAGCAGCCAGACACGCGACGAGCAGTACTTC.

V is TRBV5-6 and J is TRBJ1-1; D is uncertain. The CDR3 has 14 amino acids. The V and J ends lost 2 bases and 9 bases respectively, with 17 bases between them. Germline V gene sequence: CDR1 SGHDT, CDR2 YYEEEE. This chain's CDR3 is CASSFISEQEQAFF. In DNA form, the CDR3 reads TGTGCCAGCAGCTTTATTTCAGAGCAGGAACAAGCTTTCTTT.

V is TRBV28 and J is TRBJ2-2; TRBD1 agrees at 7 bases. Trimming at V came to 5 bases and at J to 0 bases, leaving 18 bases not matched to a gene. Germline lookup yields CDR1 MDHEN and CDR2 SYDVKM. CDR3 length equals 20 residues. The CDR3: CASSGEWGQMKPANTGELFF. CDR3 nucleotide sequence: TGTGCCAGCAGTGGCGAATGGGGACAGATGAAACCCGCGAACACCGGGGAGCTGTTTTTT.

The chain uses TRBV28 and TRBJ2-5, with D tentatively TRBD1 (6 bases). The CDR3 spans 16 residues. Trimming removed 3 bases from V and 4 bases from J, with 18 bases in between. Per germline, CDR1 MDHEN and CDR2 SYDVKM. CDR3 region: CASSFQDSPSGETQYF. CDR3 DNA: TGTGCCAGCAGTTTTCAGGACAGTCCCAGTGGAGAGACCCAGTACTTC.

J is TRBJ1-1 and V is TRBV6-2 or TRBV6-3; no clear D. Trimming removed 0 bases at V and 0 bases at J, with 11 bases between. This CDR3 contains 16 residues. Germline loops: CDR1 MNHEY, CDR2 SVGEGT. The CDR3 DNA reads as TGTGCCAGCAGTTACTCCGCAGGCCTGATGAACACTGAAGCTTTCTTT. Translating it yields CASSYSAGLMNTEAFF.

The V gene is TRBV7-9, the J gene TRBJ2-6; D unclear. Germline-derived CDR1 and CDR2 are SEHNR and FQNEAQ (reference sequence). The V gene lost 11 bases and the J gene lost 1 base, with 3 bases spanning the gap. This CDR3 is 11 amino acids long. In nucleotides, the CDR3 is TGTGCCCCTTCTGGGGCCAACGTCCTGACTTTC. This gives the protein CAPSGANVLTF.

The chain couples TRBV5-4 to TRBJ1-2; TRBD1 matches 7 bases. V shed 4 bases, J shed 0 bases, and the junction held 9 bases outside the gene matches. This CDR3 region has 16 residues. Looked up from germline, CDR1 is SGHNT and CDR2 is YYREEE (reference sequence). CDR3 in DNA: TGTGCCAGCAGCCCTCTGTCTGGGACAGCTAACTATGGCTACACCTTC. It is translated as CASSPLSGTANYGYTF.

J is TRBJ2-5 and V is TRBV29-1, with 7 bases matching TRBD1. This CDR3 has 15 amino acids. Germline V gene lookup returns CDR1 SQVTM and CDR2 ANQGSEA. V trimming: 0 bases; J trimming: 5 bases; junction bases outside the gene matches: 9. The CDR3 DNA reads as TGCAGCGTTGAAGATCAGCAGGGGGTGGGGGAGACCCAGTACTTC. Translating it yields CSVEDQQGVGETQYF.

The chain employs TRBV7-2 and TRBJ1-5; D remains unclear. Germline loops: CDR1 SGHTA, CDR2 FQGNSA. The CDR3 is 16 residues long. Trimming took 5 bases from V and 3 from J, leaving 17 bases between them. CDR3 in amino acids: CASSRGVEGLNQPQHF. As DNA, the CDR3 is TGTGCCAGCAGCCGCGGGGTAGAGGGCCTCAATCAGCCCCAGCATTTT. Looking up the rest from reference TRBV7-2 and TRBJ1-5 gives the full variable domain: GAGVSQSPSNKVTEKGKDVELRCDPISGHTALYWYRQSLGQGLEFLIYFQGNSAPDKSGLPSDRFSAERTGGSVSTLTIQRTQQEDSAVYLCASSRGVEGLNQPQHFGDGTRLSIL.

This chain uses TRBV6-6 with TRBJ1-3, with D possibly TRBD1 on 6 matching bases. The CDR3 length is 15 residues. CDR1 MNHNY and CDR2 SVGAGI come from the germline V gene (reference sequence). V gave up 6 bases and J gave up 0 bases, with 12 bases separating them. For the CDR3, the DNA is TGTGCCAGCAGGACGGGGGGCCCCTCTGGAAACACCATATATTTT. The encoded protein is CASRTGGPSGNTIYF.

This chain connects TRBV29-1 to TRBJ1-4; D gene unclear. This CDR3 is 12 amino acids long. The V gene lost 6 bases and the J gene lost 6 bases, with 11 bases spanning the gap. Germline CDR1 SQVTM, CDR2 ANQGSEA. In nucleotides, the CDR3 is TGCAGCGTCCGGAGTCGGGATGAAAAACTGTTTTTT. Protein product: CSVRSRDEKLFF.

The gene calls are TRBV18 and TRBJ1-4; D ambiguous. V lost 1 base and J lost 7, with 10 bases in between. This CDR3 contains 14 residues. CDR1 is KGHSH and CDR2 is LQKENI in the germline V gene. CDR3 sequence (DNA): TGTGCCAGCTCACCACAAGGAGCGGCTGAAAAACTGTTTTTT. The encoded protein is CASSPQGAAEKLFF.

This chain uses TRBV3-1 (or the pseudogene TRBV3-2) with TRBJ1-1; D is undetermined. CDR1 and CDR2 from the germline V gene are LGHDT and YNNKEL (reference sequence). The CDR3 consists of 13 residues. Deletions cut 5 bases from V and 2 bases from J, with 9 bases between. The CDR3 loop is CASSATANTEAFF. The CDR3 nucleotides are TGTGCCAGCAGCGCCACAGCAAACACTGAAGCTTTCTTT.

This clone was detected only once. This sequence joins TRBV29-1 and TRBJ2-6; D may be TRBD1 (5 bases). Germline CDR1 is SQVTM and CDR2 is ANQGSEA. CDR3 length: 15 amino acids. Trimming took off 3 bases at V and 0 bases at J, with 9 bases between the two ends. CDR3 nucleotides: TGCAGCGTTGAGGGCCAGGGCTCTGGGGCCAACGTCCTGACTTTC. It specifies CSVEGQGSGANVLTF.

The CDR3 here is CASSSGINNEQFF. As DNA, the CDR3 is TGTGCCAGCAGCTCCGGGATAAACAATGAGCAGTTCTTC. The chain couples TRBV11-3 to TRBJ2-1; D is perhaps TRBD2 (5 bases). Germline assignment: CDR1 SGHNT and CDR2 YENEEA. The CDR3 is 13 amino acids. V lost 4 bases, J lost 5 bases, and 9 bases lay in between. Full variable domain (outside the CDR3, taken from reference TRBV11-3 and TRBJ2-1): EAGVVQSPRYKIIEKKQPVAFWCNPISGHNTLYWYLQNLGQGPELLIRYENEEAVDDSQLPKDRFSAERLKGVDSTLKIQPAELGDSAVYLCASSSGINNEQFFGPGTRLTVL.

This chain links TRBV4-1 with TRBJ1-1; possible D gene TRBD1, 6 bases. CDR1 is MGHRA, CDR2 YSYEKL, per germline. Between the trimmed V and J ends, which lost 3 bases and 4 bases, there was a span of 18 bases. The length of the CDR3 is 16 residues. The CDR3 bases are TGCGCCAGCAGCCAGGACTGGGGGCAGTGGGGCACTGAAGCTTTCTTT. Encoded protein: CASSQDWGQWGTEAFF.